This T cell receptor (beta chain) was captured by sequencing in a study of blood T cell repertoires in COVID-19. Overall study: Sample material is recorded as cDNA or gDNA derived from T cells, B-cell-depleted T cells, or PBMCs.

Per the study methods: Amplification of reference gene primers provided the estimated nucleated cell counts. Assay: immunoSEQ multiplex PCR; the TCRdb copy retains only in-frame clones and omits some. V, J and clone size reflect that table, while D and trimming were determined from the DNA. The profile shows roughly 120,000 clones, about four fifths of them singletons. Germline-derived CDR1 and CDR2 are LNHDA and SQIVND (reference sequence). Trimming took 2 bases from V and 6 from J, leaving 11 bases between them. This CDR3 has 14 residues. Specimen: peripheral blood. The chain combines TRBV19 with TRBJ1-5, with D maybe TRBD1 (6 bases). This TCR came from a woman in her 40s with acute or convalescent COVID-19. This CDR3 reads CASSIRGGSQPQHF. The CDR3 DNA follows: TGTGCCAGTAGTATAAGAGGGGGTTCTCAGCCCCAGCATTTT.